This T cell receptor (beta chain) came from a study of lymphopenia after photon versus proton radiotherapy. Details on this clone: Its antigen is still unknown.

Using immunoSEQ multiplex PCR, the repertoire was profiled, and TCRdb retains in-frame clones only, with some absent. The sample carries some 76,000 clones, less than 95% recorded once. General study points: Relative stability marked proton patients; photon patients lost diversity and naive cells. After lymphocyte nadir, photon-treated repertoires showed oligoclonal expansion, especially CD8+ Temra.

The V end lost 3 bases, the J end lost 6 bases, and 14 bases lay between the germline ends. This CDR3 spans 15 amino acids. Germline V gene sequence: CDR1 LGHNA, CDR2 YSLEER. The chain links TRBV4-3 to TRBJ2-2; D is possibly TRBD2 (6 bases). This TCR came from a middle-aged woman with cholangiocarcinoma. The sequenced sample was peripheral blood, obtained from a patient treated with photon-based radiotherapy. In DNA form, the CDR3 reads TGCGCCAGCAGCCAGGAAGGAGGGCGGGCCGGGGAGCTGTTTTTT. This encodes CASSQEGGRAGELFF.